The rows below give T cell receptor beta chains drawn from one sample of a study of cytomegalovirus exposure and HLA in healthy donors. Assay: immunoSEQ multiplex PCR; the TCRdb copy retains only in-frame clones and omits some. With just over 80,000 clones in the sample, the ten largest clones hold 1.1%. Input material: PBMCs. The receptors were gathered from a woman younger than 45 in good health and CMV-seronegative. Both conserved end residues are part of each CDR3. Each record gives: CDR3 length, J gene, V gene, D gene, CDR3 protein, CDR3 DNA. A D gene is named only where the DNA matches it firmly.

>15|TRBJ2-3|TRBV5-1|.
CASSLSRGYTDTQYF
TGCGCCAGCAGCTTGAGCAGGGGCTATACAGATACGCAGTATTTT
>12|TRBJ1-2|TRBV30|TRBD1
CALTGGNYGYTF
TGTGCCCTGACAGGGGGCAACTATGGCTACACCTTC
>14|TRBJ1-5|TRBV27|.
CASSLWGGSQPQHF
TGTGCCAGCAGTTTATGGGGGGGATCTCAGCCCCAGCATTTT
>16|TRBJ2-1|TRBV9|TRBD2
CASSGRLAGGGNEQFF
TGTGCCAGCAGCGGACGACTAGCGGGGGGAGGGAATGAGCAGTTCTTC
>14|TRBJ2-7|TRBV28|TRBD2
CASNVAGGLYEQYF
TGTGCCAGCAATGTAGCGGGAGGACTATACGAGCAGTACTTC
>15|TRBJ1-2|TRBV7-9|TRBD1
CASSSGQGWDYGYTF
TGTGCCAGCAGCTCCGGACAGGGGTGGGACTATGGCTACACCTTC
>16|TRBJ2-3|TRBV7-2|TRBD2
CASSLWGGGVTDTQYF
TGTGCCAGCAGCTTATGGGGCGGGGGGGTCACAGATACGCAGTATTTT
>17|TRBJ2-7|TRBV19|TRBD2
CASSMVGSGSRDYEQYF
TGTGCCAGTAGTATGGTTGGTAGCGGGAGCCGGGACTACGAGCAGTACTTC
>18|TRBJ2-1|TRBV25-1|TRBD2
CASSEQAGSKPSDNEQFF
TGTGCCAGCAGTGAACAAGCGGGATCAAAACCCTCCGACAATGAGCAGTTCTTC
>15|TRBJ2-7|TRBV7-2|.
CASSTSIASTYEQYF
TGTGCCAGCAGCACCTCCATAGCCAGTACCTACGAGCAGTACTTC
>15|TRBJ2-7|TRBV5-4|TRBD1
CASSLAGQGDYEQYF
TGTGCCAGCAGCTTGGCCGGTCAGGGGGACTACGAGCAGTACTTC
>13|TRBJ1-6|TRBV6-5|.
CASSRQSASPLHF
TGTGCCAGCAGCCGACAGTCTGCTTCACCCCTCCACTTT
>17|TRBJ1-6|TRBV7-2|.
CASSLAGGSSYNSPLHF
TGTGCCAGCAGCTTAGCTGGGGGGAGCTCCTATAATTCACCCCTCCACTTT
>16|TRBJ2-7|TRBV2|.
CASRQRVGGSPYEQYF
TGTGCCAGCAGGCAAAGGGTTGGAGGGAGTCCCTACGAGCAGTACTTC
>16|TRBJ2-1|TRBV9|TRBD2
CASSETSGGGYNEQFF
TGTGCCAGCAGCGAGACTAGCGGGGGGGGGTACAATGAGCAGTTCTTC
>12|TRBJ2-7|TRBV28|.
CASRGRRYEQYF
TGTGCCAGCAGGGGGCGGCGGTACGAGCAGTACTTC
>17|TRBJ2-1|TRBV5-4|TRBD2
CASSSPSTSGGLYEQFF
TGTGCCAGCAGCTCCCCCTCGACTAGCGGGGGTCTCTATGAGCAGTTCTTC
>14|TRBJ2-5|TRBV5-1|TRBD2
CASGASGGLETQYF
TGCGCCAGCGGAGCTAGCGGGGGGTTAGAGACCCAGTACTTC
>13|TRBJ2-1|TRBV7-9|.
CASSSLGDNEQFF
TGTGCCAGCAGCTCCCTGGGAGACAATGAGCAGTTCTTC
>12|TRBJ1-2|TRBV6-6|.
CATSGINYGYTF
TGTGCCACCTCAGGGATTAACTATGGCTACACCTTC
>14|TRBJ1-1|TRBV19|.
CASSIGASITEAFF
TGTGCCAGTAGTATAGGGGCCAGTATCACTGAAGCTTTCTTT
>10|TRBJ1-1|TRBV2|.
CASGGGEAFF
TGTGCCAGTGGGGGGGGTGAAGCTTTCTTT
>11|TRBJ1-2|TRBV19|TRBD1
CASRQGVGYTF
TGTGCCAGTCGACAGGGGGTCGGCTACACCTTC
>15|TRBJ2-1|TRBV10-3|.
CAISGGRAGSDEQFF
TGTGCCATCAGTGGTGGCAGGGCAGGATCCGATGAGCAGTTCTTC
>16|TRBJ1-4|TRBV19|TRBD1
CASGRDRGSTNEKLFF
TGTGCCAGTGGACGGGACAGGGGGTCAACTAATGAAAAACTGTTTTTT
>15|TRBJ2-1|TRBV6-1|TRBD2
CASSPLAGGSSEQFF
TGTGCCAGCAGTCCCCTAGCGGGAGGATCCAGTGAGCAGTTCTTC
>14|TRBJ1-2|TRBV5-6|.
CASSSRGRDYGYTF
TGTGCCAGCAGCTCGAGGGGGAGGGACTATGGCTACACCTTC
>16|TRBJ2-3|TRBV5-4|TRBD2
CASSSVLAGLTDTQYF
TGTGCCAGCAGCTCTGTACTAGCGGGACTCACAGATACGCAGTATTTT